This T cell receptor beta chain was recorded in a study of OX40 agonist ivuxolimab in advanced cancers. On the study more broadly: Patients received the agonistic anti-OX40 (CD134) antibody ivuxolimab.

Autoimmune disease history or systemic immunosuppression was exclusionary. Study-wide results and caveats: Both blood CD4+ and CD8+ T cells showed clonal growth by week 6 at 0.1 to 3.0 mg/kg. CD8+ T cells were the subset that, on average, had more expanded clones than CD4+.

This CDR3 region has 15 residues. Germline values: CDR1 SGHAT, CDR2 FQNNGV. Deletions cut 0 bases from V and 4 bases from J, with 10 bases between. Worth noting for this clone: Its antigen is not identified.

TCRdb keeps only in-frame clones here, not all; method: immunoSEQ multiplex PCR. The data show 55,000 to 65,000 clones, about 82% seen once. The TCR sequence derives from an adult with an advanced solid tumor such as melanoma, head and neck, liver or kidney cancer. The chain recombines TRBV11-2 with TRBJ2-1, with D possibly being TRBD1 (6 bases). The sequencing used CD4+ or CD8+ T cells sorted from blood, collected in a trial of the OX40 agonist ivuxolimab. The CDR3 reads CASSLDGQFYNEQFF. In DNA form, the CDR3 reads TGTGCCAGCAGCTTAGACGGACAGTTTTACAATGAGCAGTTCTTC.